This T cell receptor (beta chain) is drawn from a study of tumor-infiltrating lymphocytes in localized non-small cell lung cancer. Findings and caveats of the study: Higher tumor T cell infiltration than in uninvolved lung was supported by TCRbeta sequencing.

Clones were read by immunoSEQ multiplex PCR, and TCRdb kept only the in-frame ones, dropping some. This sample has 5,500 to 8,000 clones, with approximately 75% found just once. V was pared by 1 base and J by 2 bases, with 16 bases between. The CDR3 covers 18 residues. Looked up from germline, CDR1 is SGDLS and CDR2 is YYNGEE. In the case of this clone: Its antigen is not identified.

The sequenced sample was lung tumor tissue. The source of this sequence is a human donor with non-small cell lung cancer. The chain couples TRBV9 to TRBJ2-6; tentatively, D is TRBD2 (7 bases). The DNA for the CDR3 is TGTGCCAGCAGCGTATCCTTACGGGGGGCACCTGGGGCCAACGTCCTGACTTTC. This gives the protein CASSVSLRGAPGANVLTF. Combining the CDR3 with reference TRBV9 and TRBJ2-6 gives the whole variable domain DSGVTQTPKHLITATGQRVTLRCSPRSGDLSVYWYQQSLDQGLQFLIQYYNGEERAKGNILERFSAQQFPDLHSELNLSSLELGDSALYFCASSVSLRGAPGANVLTFGAGSRLTVL.